This T cell receptor beta chain was captured by sequencing in a study of blood T cell repertoires in COVID-19. Allocation to cohorts depended on clinical history reported by the participants. A PCR-confirmed or clinician-diagnosed COVID-19 case had contacted exposed participants within 2 weeks of entry. Source study methods: Amplification of reference gene primers provided the estimated nucleated cell counts. Profiled with immunoSEQ multiplex PCR; TCRdb holds only in-frame clones, not every one. V and J calls and clone size come straight from that table; D and trimming were deduced from the DNA. Here the sample spans 350,000 to 500,000 clones, approximately 90% being singletons. This clone was recorded only once. Deletions cut 1 base from V and 5 bases from J, with 11 bases between. CDR1 is SGHTA and CDR2 is FQGNSA in the germline V gene. This CDR3 region has 15 residues.

The source of this sequence is a woman aged 18-30 years who had been exposed to COVID-19. The material sequenced was PBMCs or T cells enriched from blood (not recorded which). The chain uses TRBV7-2 and TRBJ2-2, with no clear D. The CDR3 bases are TGTGCCAGCAGCTTAGGTGTCGCCGCGACCGGGGAGCTGTTTTTT. Its translation: CASSLGVAATGELFF.